The 3 T cell receptor beta chains below come from one sample, sequenced in a study of T cells after yellow fever vaccination. In TCRdb, the 5' RACE reads were re-called with MiXCR into one record per CDR3 protein. The sample has about 630,000 distinct CDR3 sequences, more than 9% seen once. The sequencing here drew on PBMCs, taken on the day of the yellow fever booster vaccination. These receptors were collected from a man younger than 45 who received the YFV17D yellow fever vaccine.

This clonotype has at least ten counts. The chain combines TRBV27 with TRBJ2-7, with 7 bases fitting TRBD1. Germline V CDR1 and CDR2: MNHEY, SMNVEV (reference sequence). Losses at the gene ends were 2 bases for V and 5 bases for J; bases not matched to a gene: 12. The CDR3 runs to 16 residues. The CDR3 DNA follows: TGTGCCAGCAGTTTACAAGGGGGACAGTTCCCCCACGAGCAGTACTTC. Translated, it gives CASSLQGGQFPHEQYF.

The rearrangement uses TRBV19 and TRBJ1-6; D is ambiguous. The CDR3 is 14 residues long. The germline V gene encodes CDR1 LNHDA and CDR2 SQIVND (reference sequence). The V and J ends lost 5 bases and 7 bases respectively, with 12 bases between them. CDR3 DNA sequence: TGTGCCAGTAGTTTCGAGGCGGAGAATTCACCCCTCCACTTT. The encoded protein is CASSFEAENSPLHF.

This clonotype was recorded many times. The CDR3 loop reads CASSVGLAGPHEQFF. Written as DNA, the CDR3 is TGTGCCAGCAGCGTAGGACTAGCGGGTCCTCATGAGCAGTTCTTC. V and J are TRBV9 and TRBJ2-1, with 10 bases identical to TRBD2. V lost 0 bases and J lost 8; bases outside the gene matches: 5. The CDR3 runs to 15 residues. Germline V lookup: CDR1 SGDLS, CDR2 YYNGEE.